The 20 T cell receptor beta chains in this list originate from one sample, sequenced in a study of blood T cell repertoires in COVID-19. Only in-frame clones appear in the TCRdb table, and some are missing; sequencing was by immunoSEQ multiplex PCR. The sample consists of some 75,000 clones, around 80% of them appearing once. Sequenced input: peripheral blood. The receptors stem from a middle-aged man with COVID-19, enrolled during active disease.

This chain links TRBV6-4 with TRBJ1-2, with 9 nucleotides matching TRBD1. The V and J ends lost 6 bases and 6 bases, in that order; junction bases with no gene match: 14. The CDR3 is made up of 16 amino acids. In germline, CDR1 is MRHNA, CDR2 SNTAGT. In nucleotides, the CDR3 is TGTGCCAGCAGCCCAACCGGGGGGGACAGGGTTGATGGCTACACCTTC. Its protein is CASSPTGGDRVDGYTF.

This rearrangement joins TRBV29-1 to TRBJ2-1; a weak D match, TRBD1 (6 bases). Trimming took 3 bases from V and 10 from J, leaving 13 bases between them. Germline V lookup: CDR1 SQVTM, CDR2 ANQGSEA. The CDR3 has 12 residues. The CDR3 nucleotides are TGCAGCGTTGATGGACAGACTGGCGAGCAGTTCTTC. Translated: CSVDGQTGEQFF.

The J gene is TRBJ1-1, the V gene TRBV28, with D hard to call. V was clipped by 7 bases and J by 0 bases, with 12 bases between them. CDR1 and CDR2 from the germline V gene are MDHEN and SYDVKM. This CDR3 has 14 residues. The CDR3 loop reads CASMVSILNTEAFF. The CDR3 DNA is TGTGCCAGCATGGTTAGCATCCTGAACACTGAAGCTTTCTTT.

The CDR3 spells CASSQDKTEQFF. The CDR3 region has the DNA TGTGCCAGCAGCCAGGATAAGACAGAGCAGTTCTTC. The rearrangement joins TRBV7-3 to TRBJ2-1; D gene uncertain. V dropped 5 bases and J dropped 10 bases, with 12 bases sitting between them. This CDR3 spans 12 amino acids. Germline-derived CDR1 and CDR2 are SGHTA and FQGTGA. The entire variable domain, with the rest obtained from reference TRBV7-3 and TRBJ2-1, is as follows: GAGVSQTPSNKVTEKGKYVELRCDPISGHTALYWYRQSLGQGPEFLIYFQGTGAADDSGLPNDRFFAVRPEGSVSTLKIQRTERGDSAVYLCASSQDKTEQFFGPGTRLTVL.

This clone was seen repeatedly, ten times or more. The genes are TRBV27 and TRBJ2-7; the match to TRBD1 covers 7 bases. The V gene's germline CDR1 is MNHEY and CDR2 SMNVEV (reference sequence). CDR3 length: 14 residues. The junction had 7 bases not matched to a gene; V was cut back by 3 bases and J by 5 bases. The CDR3: CASSLMTGSNEQYF. The CDR3 nucleotides read TGTGCCAGCAGTTTGATGACAGGGAGTAACGAGCAGTACTTC.

The genes are TRBV28 and TRBJ1-5; 8 nucleotides align to TRBD1. J was trimmed by 7 bases and V by 8 bases; bases with no gene match: 7. The germline V gene encodes CDR1 MDHEN and CDR2 SYDVKM. This CDR3 comprises 13 residues. CDR3 residues: CASRQGLGQPQHF. The CDR3 bases are TGTGCCAGCCGACAGGGGTTGGGGCAGCCCCAGCATTTT.

V is TRBV5-1 and J is TRBJ2-5, with TRBD1 matching 11 bases. The V segment lost 4 bases and the J segment 3 bases; nucleotides outside the gene matches: 2. Looked up from germline, CDR1 is SGHRS and CDR2 is YFSETQ. The CDR3 runs to 14 residues. CDR3 sequence (DNA): TGCGCCAGCAGCCGGGACAGGGGGGAAGAGACCCAGTACTTC. It is translated as CASSRDRGEETQYF.

This chain joins TRBV27 and TRBJ1-4; no clear D gene. Per germline, CDR1 MNHEY and CDR2 SMNVEV (reference sequence). V was shortened by 3 bases and J by 3 bases, with 14 bases between the two germline ends. The CDR3 sequence is 16 residues long. In DNA form, the CDR3 reads TGTGCCAGCAGTTTGTACCCCTCGGGGTCTAATGAAAAACTGTTTTTT. Its translation: CASSLYPSGSNEKLFF.

The chain links TRBV7-6 to TRBJ2-7; TRBD1 agrees at 8 bases. Germline loops: CDR1 SGHVS, CDR2 FNYEAQ. Trimming removed 3 bases from V and 5 bases from J; junction bases left unmatched: 3. The length of the CDR3 is 13 residues. The CDR3 loop reads CASSLDRVNEQYF. The CDR3 region has the DNA TGTGCCAGCAGCTTGGACAGGGTGAACGAGCAGTACTTC.

This clone was seen just once. The V call is TRBV18, the J call TRBJ2-3, with 10 bases aligning to TRBD1. Germline CDR1 and CDR2: KGHSH and LQKENI. With V trimmed by 3 bases and J by 7 bases, 7 bases remained unmatched. This CDR3 comprises 15 residues. In DNA form, the CDR3 reads TGTGCCAGCTCACCCCCGGGACAGGGGACCCATACGCAGTATTTT. Amino acid sequence: CASSPPGQGTHTQYF.

Here the CDR3 reads CASSGRAIGELFF. In DNA form, the CDR3 reads TGTGCCAGTAGCGGGAGAGCAATCGGGGAGCTGTTTTTT. This chain links TRBV19 with TRBJ2-2; D is possibly TRBD2 (6 bases). Germline V gene sequence: CDR1 LNHDA, CDR2 SQIVND (reference sequence). The CDR3 totals 13 residues. Trimming took 6 bases from V and 7 from J, leaving 12 bases between them.

J is TRBJ2-5 and V is TRBV11-2, with 10 bases lining up with TRBD1. CDR1 and CDR2 (germline): SGHAT, FQNNGV. V gave up 4 bases and J gave up 5 bases; unmatched junction bases: 13. The CDR3 runs 17 residues. The DNA of the CDR3 is TGTGCCAGCAGCTCAGGGGGCGGGACAGGGGTCCGGGAGACCCAGTACTTC. This encodes CASSSGGGTGVRETQYF. The full variable domain, completed using reference TRBV11-2 and TRBJ2-5, is EAGVAQSPRYKIIEKRQSVAFWCNPISGHATLYWYQQILGQGPKLLIQFQNNGVVDDSQLPKDRFSAERLKGVDSTLKIQPAKLEDSAVYLCASSSGGGTGVRETQYFGPGTRLLVL.

This sequence joins TRBV30 and TRBJ1-5; D is perhaps TRBD1 (5 bases). Germline lookup yields CDR1 GTSNPN and CDR2 SVGIG (reference sequence). CDR3 length: 14 residues. Trimming left V 4 bases short and J 0 bases short, with 10 bases between. CDR3: CAWKEGLSNQPQHF. The CDR3 DNA sequence: TGTGCCTGGAAGGAGGGGCTTAGCAATCAGCCCCAGCATTTT. Together with reference TRBV30 and TRBJ1-5, the CDR3 gives the full variable domain: SQTIHQWPATLVQPVGSPLSLECTVEGTSNPNLYWYRQAAGRGLQLLFYSVGIGQISSEVPQNLSASRPQDRQFILSSKKLLLSDSGFYLCAWKEGLSNQPQHFGDGTRLSIL.

V usage is TRBV6-1 and J usage is TRBJ2-7; D call uncertain. V dropped 3 bases and J dropped 5 bases, with 8 bases sitting between them. Germline V gene sequence: CDR1 MNHNS, CDR2 SASEGT. This CDR3 region has 12 residues. In nucleotides, the CDR3 is TGTGCCAGCAGTGACCCTTCCCACGAGCAGTACTTC. Its translation: CASSDPSHEQYF.

This chain joins TRBV29-1 and TRBJ2-1; no firm D call. The CDR3 covers 16 residues. With 0 bases removed from V and 0 bases from J, the gap between germline ends came to 12 bases. Per germline, CDR1 SQVTM and CDR2 ANQGSEA. The CDR3 DNA sequence: TGCAGCGTTGAAGAAGGAGAAGCGAGCTCCTACAATGAGCAGTTCTTC. It codes for CSVEEGEASSYNEQFF.

This chain uses TRBV27 with TRBJ2-5; D perhaps matches TRBD2 (7 bases). Germline values: CDR1 MNHEY, CDR2 SMNVEV (reference sequence). V lost 7 bases and J 7 bases, leaving 16 bases between the germline ends. The CDR3 spans 13 residues. This chain's CDR3 is CASKGGGPATQYF. The DNA for the CDR3 is TGTGCCAGCAAAGGGGGAGGGCCGGCGACCCAGTACTTC.

The chain employs TRBV9 and TRBJ1-1; 7 positions agree with TRBD1. J gave up 0 bases and V 3 bases, and 8 bases lay outside the gene matches. Germline V gene lookup returns CDR1 SGDLS and CDR2 YYNGEE. CDR3 size: 16 residues. The CDR3 bases are TGTGCCAGCAGCGGGAACCCAACAGGGGTGAACACTGAAGCTTTCTTT. Amino acid sequence: CASSGNPTGVNTEAFF.

The chain combines TRBV6-5 with TRBJ1-4, with 7 nucleotides matching TRBD1. Germline CDR1 MNHEY, CDR2 SVGAGI. V gave up 6 bases and J gave up 7 bases; unmatched junction bases: 8. The CDR3 is 14 amino acids. CDR3 sequence: CASRHRGGVEKLFF. In nucleotides, the CDR3 is TGTGCCAGCAGGCACAGGGGTGGGGTTGAAAAACTGTTTTTT.

This clone was counted once. This CDR3 is CASSTGPEQYF. DNA for the CDR3: TGTGCCAGCAGCACAGGGCCTGAGCAGTACTTC. This chain uses TRBV6-5 with TRBJ2-7; D is possibly TRBD1 (6 bases). CDR1 MNHEY and CDR2 SVGAGI come from the germline V gene. Trimming stripped 6 bases from V and 7 bases from J, with 10 bases between. The CDR3 is 11 amino acids.

The table lists this clone with a count of one. V usage is TRBV5-6 and J usage is TRBJ1-6, with TRBD1 matching over 10 bases. CDR3 length: 16 amino acids. Germline-derived CDR1 and CDR2 are SGHDT and YYEEEE. The J segment lost 7 bases and the V segment lost 2 bases, leaving 6 bases of the junction unmatched. The CDR3 sequence is CASSFGTGERNSPLHF. The CDR3 DNA reads TGTGCCAGCAGCTTCGGGACAGGGGAACGGAATTCACCCCTCCACTTT. The variable domain in full, with the rest retrieved from reference TRBV5-6 and TRBJ1-6, is DAGVTQSPTHLIKTRGQQVTLRCSPKSGHDTVSWYQQALGQGPQFIFQYYEEEERQRGNFPDRFSGHQFPNYSSELNVNALLLGDSALYLCASSFGTGERNSPLHFGNGTRLTVT.